The 5 T cell receptor beta chains below all came from one sample that was sequenced in a study of regulatory T cells in long-lasting Graves disease (dated by TCRdb to about 2021). The intended sense of this specimen's time point label: persistent/refractory GD, antithyroid drugs over 5 years with positive TRAb. For both TCR sequencing and RNA sequencing, RNA was extracted from PBMCs in TRIzol. The receptor library was made with multiplex PCR. TCRdb shows the sequencer as Illumina HiSeq 4000. To build TCR beta libraries, CDR3 regions were amplified by Arm-PCR using iRepertoire HTBI primers. The raw public data were reprocessed by TCRdb itself: fastp quality trimming at Q25, MiXCR clonotype calling, in-frame beta chains only. All rows with the same CDR3 protein become a single entry with the most common DNA and genes. For this sample there are some 330,000 distinct CDR3 sequences; about 23% appear just once. The biggest ten clones account for around 30% of the sample.

This sample comprised peripheral blood mononuclear cells (PBMCs), obtained when the disease was refractory, from a patient treated with antithyroid drugs. All receptors derive from a woman aged 40 to 50 with Graves disease. Donor details come from another sample of the same person, matched by shared clones.

The rearrangement uses TRBV4-1 and TRBJ2-2; TRBD1 agrees at 7 bases. The V segment lost 8 bases and the J segment 0 bases; nucleotides outside the gene matches: 6. This CDR3 is 15 amino acids long. Looked up from germline, CDR1 is MGHRA and CDR2 is YSYEKL. CDR3 sequence: CASHRTGANTGELFF. CDR3 nucleotides: TGCGCCAGCCACCGGACAGGAGCGAACACCGGGGAGCTGTTTTTT.

As for this clonotype: No conserved phenylalanine or tryptophan ends this CDR3, so it is likely a read error. The V gene is TRBV10-2, the J gene TRBJ2-3; 9 nucleotides match TRBD2. Germline V gene lookup returns CDR1 WSHSY and CDR2 SAAADI. This CDR3 spans 15 amino acids. The junction had 6 bases not matched to a gene; V was cut back by 7 bases and J by 1 base. This chain's CDR3 is CASTPEREGTDTQYL. The DNA of the CDR3 is TGCGCCAGCACCCCGGAGCGGGAGGGCACAGATACGCAGTATCTT.

At least ten counts were recorded for this clonotype. The gene calls are TRBV28 and TRBJ1-5; 9 nucleotides agree with TRBD1. Germline CDR1 is MDHEN and CDR2 is SYDVKM. CDR3 length: 18 amino acids. V was clipped by 6 bases and J by 0 bases; unmatched bases: 12. The CDR3 region is CASSDPGQGPYSNQPQHF. In DNA, the CDR3 is TGTGCCAGCAGCGACCCGGGACAGGGTCCCTATAGCAATCAGCCCCAGCATTTT.

J is TRBJ2-5 and V is TRBV5-1, with TRBD2 identical over 10 bases. The CDR3 totals 17 residues. V shed 1 base, J shed 5 bases, and the junction held 11 bases outside the gene matches. CDR1 is SGHRS and CDR2 is YFSETQ in the germline V gene. Written as DNA, the CDR3 is TGCGCCAGCAGCTTGCCGAGGCTAGCGGGAGCTCGGGAGACCCAGTACTTC. It yields the protein CASSLPRLAGARETQYF.

Ten or more counts support this clonotype. The rearrangement joins TRBV20-1 to TRBJ2-5, with D possibly called TRBD1 or TRBD2 (5 bases each). The CDR3 has 13 amino acids. The germline V gene encodes CDR1 DFQATT and CDR2 SNEGSKA (reference sequence). With 6 bases removed from V and 5 bases from J, the gap between germline ends came to 16 bases. The CDR3 loop reads CSAPGWGGETQYF. CDR3 in DNA: TGCAGTGCCCCCGGGTGGGGCGGGGAGACCCAGTACTTC.